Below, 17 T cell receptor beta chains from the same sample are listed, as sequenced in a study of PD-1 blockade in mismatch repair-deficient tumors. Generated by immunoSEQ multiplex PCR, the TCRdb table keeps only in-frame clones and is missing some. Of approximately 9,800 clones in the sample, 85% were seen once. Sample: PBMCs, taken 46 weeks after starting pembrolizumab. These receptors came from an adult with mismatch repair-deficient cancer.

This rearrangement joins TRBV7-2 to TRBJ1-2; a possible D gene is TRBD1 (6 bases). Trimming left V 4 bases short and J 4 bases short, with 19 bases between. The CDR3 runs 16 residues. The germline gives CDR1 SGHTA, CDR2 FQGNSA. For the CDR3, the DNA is TGTGCCAGCAGCTCTCACCGGGACAACCCCTTCTATGGCTACACCTTC. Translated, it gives CASSSHRDNPFYGYTF.

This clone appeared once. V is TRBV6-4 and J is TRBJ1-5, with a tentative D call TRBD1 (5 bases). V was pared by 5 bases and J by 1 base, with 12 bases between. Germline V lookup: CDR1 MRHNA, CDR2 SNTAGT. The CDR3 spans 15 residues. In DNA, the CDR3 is TGTGCCAGCAGTCGGGACTTTAGCAGCAATCAGCCCCAGCATTTT. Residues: CASSRDFSSNQPQHF.

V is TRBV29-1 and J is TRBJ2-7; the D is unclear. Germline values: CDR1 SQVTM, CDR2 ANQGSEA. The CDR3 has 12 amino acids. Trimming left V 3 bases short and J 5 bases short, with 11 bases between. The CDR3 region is CSVDTPPHEQYF. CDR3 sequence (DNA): TGCAGCGTTGACACTCCCCCCCACGAGCAGTACTTC.

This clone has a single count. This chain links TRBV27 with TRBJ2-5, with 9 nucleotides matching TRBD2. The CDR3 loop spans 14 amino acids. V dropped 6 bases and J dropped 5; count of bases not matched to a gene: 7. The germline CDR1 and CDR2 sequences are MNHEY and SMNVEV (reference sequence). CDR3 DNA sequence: TGTGCCAGCAGGTTAGCGGGAGTTGGGGAGACCCAGTACTTC. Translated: CASRLAGVGETQYF.

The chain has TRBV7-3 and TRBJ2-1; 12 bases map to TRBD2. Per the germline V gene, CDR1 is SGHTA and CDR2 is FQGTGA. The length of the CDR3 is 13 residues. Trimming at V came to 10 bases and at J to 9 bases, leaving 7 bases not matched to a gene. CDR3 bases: TGTGCCACCGAGACTAGCGGGAGTTTTGAGCAGTTCTTC. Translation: CATETSGSFEQFF.

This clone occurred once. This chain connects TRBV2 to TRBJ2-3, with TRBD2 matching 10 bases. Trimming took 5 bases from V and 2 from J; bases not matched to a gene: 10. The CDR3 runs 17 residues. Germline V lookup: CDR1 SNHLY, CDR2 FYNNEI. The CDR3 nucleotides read TGTGCCAGCAGTAAAACCCGACTAGCGGGCTTCACAGATACGCAGTATTTT. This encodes CASSKTRLAGFTDTQYF. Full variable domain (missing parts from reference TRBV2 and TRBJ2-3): EPEVTQTPSHQVTQMGQEVILRCVPISNHLYFYWYRQILGQKVEFLVSFYNNEISEKSEIFDDQFSVERPDGSNFTLKIRSTKLEDSAMYFCASSKTRLAGFTDTQYFGPGTRLTVL.

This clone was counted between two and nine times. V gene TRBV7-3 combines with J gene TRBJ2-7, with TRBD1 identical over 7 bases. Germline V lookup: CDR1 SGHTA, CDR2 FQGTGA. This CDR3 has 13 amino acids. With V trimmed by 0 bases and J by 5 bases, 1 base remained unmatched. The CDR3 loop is CASSLTQGNEQYF. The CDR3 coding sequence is TGTGCCAGCAGCTTAACACAGGGGAACGAGCAGTACTTC. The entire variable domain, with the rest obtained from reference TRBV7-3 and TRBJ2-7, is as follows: GAGVSQTPSNKVTEKGKYVELRCDPISGHTALYWYRQSLGQGPEFLIYFQGTGAADDSGLPNDRFFAVRPEGSVSTLKIQRTERGDSAVYLCASSLTQGNEQYFGPGTRLTVT.

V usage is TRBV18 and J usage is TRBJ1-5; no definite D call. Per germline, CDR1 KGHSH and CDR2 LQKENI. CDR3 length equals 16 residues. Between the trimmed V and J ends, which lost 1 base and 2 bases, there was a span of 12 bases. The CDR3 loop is CASSPRSEGGNQPQHF. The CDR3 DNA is TGTGCCAGCTCACCACGATCCGAGGGAGGCAATCAGCCCCAGCATTTT. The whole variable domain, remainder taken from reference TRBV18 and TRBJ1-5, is NAGVMQNPRHLVRRRGQEARLRCSPMKGHSHVYWYRQLPEEGLKFMVYLQKENIIDESGMPKERFSAEFPKEGPSILRIQQVVRGDSAAYFCASSPRSEGGNQPQHFGDGTRLSIL.

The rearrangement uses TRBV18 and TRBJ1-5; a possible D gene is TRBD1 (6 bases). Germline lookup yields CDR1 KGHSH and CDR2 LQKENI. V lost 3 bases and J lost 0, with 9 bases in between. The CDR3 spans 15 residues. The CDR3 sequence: CASSPTGGSNQPQHF. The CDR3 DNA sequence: TGTGCCAGCTCACCGACAGGCGGTAGCAATCAGCCCCAGCATTTT.

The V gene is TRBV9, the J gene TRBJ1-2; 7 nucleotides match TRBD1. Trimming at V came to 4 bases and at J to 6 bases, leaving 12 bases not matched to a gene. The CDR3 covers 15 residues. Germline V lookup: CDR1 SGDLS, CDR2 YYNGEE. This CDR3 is CASSPRRQGANGYTF. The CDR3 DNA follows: TGTGCCAGCAGCCCCCGACGACAGGGCGCGAATGGCTACACCTTC.

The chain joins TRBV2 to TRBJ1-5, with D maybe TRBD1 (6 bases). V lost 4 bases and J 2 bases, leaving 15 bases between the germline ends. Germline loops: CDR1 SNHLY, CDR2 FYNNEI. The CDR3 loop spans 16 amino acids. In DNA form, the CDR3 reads TGTGCCAGCAGTGGGAGAGTTCGGACAGGCAATCAGCCCCAGCATTTT. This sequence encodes CASSGRVRTGNQPQHF. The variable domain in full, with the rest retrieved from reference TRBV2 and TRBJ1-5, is EPEVTQTPSHQVTQMGQEVILRCVPISNHLYFYWYRQILGQKVEFLVSFYNNEISEKSEIFDDQFSVERPDGSNFTLKIRSTKLEDSAMYFCASSGRVRTGNQPQHFGDGTRLSIL.

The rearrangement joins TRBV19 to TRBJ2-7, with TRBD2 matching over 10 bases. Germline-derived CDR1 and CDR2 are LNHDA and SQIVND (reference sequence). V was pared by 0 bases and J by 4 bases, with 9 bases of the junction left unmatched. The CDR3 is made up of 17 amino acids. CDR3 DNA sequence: TGTGCCAGTAGTATAGAAGTACTAGCGGGACCCTCTTACGAGCAGTACTTC. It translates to CASSIEVLAGPSYEQYF.

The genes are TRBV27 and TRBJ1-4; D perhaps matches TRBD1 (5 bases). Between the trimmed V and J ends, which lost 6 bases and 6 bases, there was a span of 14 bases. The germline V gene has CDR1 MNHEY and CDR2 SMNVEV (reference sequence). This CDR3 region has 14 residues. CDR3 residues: CASSRQPLYEKLFF. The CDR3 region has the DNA TGTGCCAGCAGCCGACAGCCCCTTTATGAAAAACTGTTTTTT.

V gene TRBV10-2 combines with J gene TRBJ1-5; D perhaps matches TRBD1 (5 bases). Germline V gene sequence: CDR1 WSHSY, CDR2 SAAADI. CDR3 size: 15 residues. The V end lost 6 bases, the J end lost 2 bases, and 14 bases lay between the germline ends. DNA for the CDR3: TGCGCCAGCAGCGAACGGGGGTTTGGCAATCAGCCCCAGCATTTT. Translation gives CASSERGFGNQPQHF.

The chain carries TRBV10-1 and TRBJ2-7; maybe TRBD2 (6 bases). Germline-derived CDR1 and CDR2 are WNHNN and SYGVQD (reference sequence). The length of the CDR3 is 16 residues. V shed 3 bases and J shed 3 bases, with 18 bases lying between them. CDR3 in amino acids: CASSDFGQGGLYEQYF. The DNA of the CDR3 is TGCGCCAGCAGTGACTTTGGGCAGGGAGGCCTCTACGAGCAGTACTTC.

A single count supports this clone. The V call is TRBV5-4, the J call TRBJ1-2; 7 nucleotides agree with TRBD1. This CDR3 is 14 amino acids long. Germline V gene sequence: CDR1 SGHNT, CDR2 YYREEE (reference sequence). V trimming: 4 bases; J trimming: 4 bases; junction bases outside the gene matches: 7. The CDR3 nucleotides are TGTGCCAGCAGCCTCGCCGGACAGGCCTATGGCTACACCTTC. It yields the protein CASSLAGQAYGYTF. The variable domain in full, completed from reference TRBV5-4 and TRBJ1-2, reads ETGVTQSPTHLIKTRGQQVTLRCSSQSGHNTVSWYQQALGQGPQFIFQYYREEENGRGNFPPRFSGLQFPNYSSELNVNALELDDSALYLCASSLAGQAYGYTFGSGTRLTVV.

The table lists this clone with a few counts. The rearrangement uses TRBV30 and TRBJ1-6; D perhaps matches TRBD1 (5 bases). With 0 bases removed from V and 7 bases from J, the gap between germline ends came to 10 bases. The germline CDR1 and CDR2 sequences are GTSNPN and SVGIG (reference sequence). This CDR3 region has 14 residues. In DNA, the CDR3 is TGTGCCTGGAGTGTACTTGGGGCCAATTCACCCCTCCACTTT. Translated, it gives CAWSVLGANSPLHF.